This is a list of T cell receptor beta chains from one sample in a study of shared clonotypes between healthy human individuals. Clones were read by immunoSEQ multiplex PCR, and TCRdb kept only the in-frame ones, dropping some. The profile shows approximately 840,000 clones, just over 95% of them singletons. Specimen: naive CD8+ T cells sorted from blood. The source of these receptors is a man aged 30-40 years in good health. The CDR3 runs from the conserved cysteine through the conserved F or W. The order of the fields is clone size, J gene, V gene, D gene, CDR3 DNA, CDR3 protein. The D gene is left open where the match is weak. Clone size is shown for a subset of rows, as once, few, many or a class of expanded clone.

>.|TRBJ2-3|TRBV10-2|TRBD1
TGCGCCAGCAGTGAAATAGGGACAGGAGACACAGATACGCAGTATTTT
CASSEIGTGDTDTQYF
>.|TRBJ2-7|TRBV6-6|.
TGTGCCAGCAGTTACGCCGACTACGAGCAGTACTTC
CASSYADYEQYF
>.|TRBJ2-1|TRBV10-2|TRBD2
TGCGCCAGCAGTGAGTCATGGGCTAGCGGGAGCAATGAGCAGTTCTTC
CASSESWASGSNEQFF
>.|TRBJ1-2|TRBV28|.
TGTGCCAGCAGGGCGGGACGGCCGGGTGGCTACACCTTC
CASRAGRPGGYTF
>.|TRBJ2-7|TRBV5-1|TRBD2
TGCGCCAGCAGTTTCGGACTAGCGGGAGGGCGTGAGCAGTACTTC
CASSFGLAGGREQYF
>.|TRBJ2-7|TRBV7-9|TRBD2
TGTGCCAGCAGCGACTTGGGACTAGCGCGCAACTACGAGCAGTACTTC
CASSDLGLARNYEQYF
>.|TRBJ2-7|TRBV9|.
TGTGCCAGCGGGGAGGCTCGGGAGCAGTACTTC
CASGEAREQYF
>once|TRBJ2-2|TRBV27|.
TGTGCCAGCAGTGCCCAGAACACCGGGGAGCTGTTTTTT
CASSAQNTGELFF
>.|TRBJ2-2|TRBV29-1|.
TGCAGCGTTAACCCTGGCGCCGGGGAGCTGTTTTTT
CSVNPGAGELFF
>.|TRBJ2-3|TRBV4-1|.
TGCGCCAGCAGCCAAGGCCCCTTCGGCACAGATACGCAGTATTTT
CASSQGPFGTDTQYF
>.|TRBJ2-7|TRBV14|.
TGTGCCAGCAGCCAAGAAGGGATATTGGGCGAGCAGTACTTC
CASSQEGILGEQYF
>.|TRBJ2-1|TRBV7-6|.
TGTGCCAGCAGCCCGCCGGACAGCTACAATGAGCAGTTCTTC
CASSPPDSYNEQFF
>.|TRBJ2-3|TRBV9|TRBD2
TGTGCCAGCAGCGTCGGACTAGCGGGAGTGCGGGATACGCAGTATTTT
CASSVGLAGVRDTQYF
>.|TRBJ2-7|TRBV7-3|TRBD1
TGTGCCAGCAGCTTGACAGGGTTCAGAGAGCAGTACTTC
CASSLTGFREQYF
>.|TRBJ2-3|TRBV10-3|TRBD2
TGTGCCATCAGTGATAACCTAGCGGGAACAGATACGCAGTATTTT
CAISDNLAGTDTQYF
>.|TRBJ1-1|TRBV19|.
TGTGCCAGTACGGGAGCGACCCCAAACACTGAAGCTTTCTTT
CASTGATPNTEAFF
>.|TRBJ2-1|TRBV5-4|.
TGTGCCAGCAGCTTGCCGAGTCGCACAGGGCCGTACAATGAGCAGTTCTTC
CASSLPSRTGPYNEQFF
>.|TRBJ1-2|TRBV29-1|.
TGCAGCGTTGCCGGGGGCGACTATGGCTACACCTTC
CSVAGGDYGYTF
>.|TRBJ2-7|TRBV19|TRBD1
TGTGCCAGTAGTATAGATGGGACAGGGCAACCTGGCGAGCAGTACTTC
CASSIDGTGQPGEQYF
>.|TRBJ1-2|TRBV7-9|TRBD1
TGTGCCAGCAGCCACTCGACTGGACAGGCAATTTATGGCTACACCTTC
CASSHSTGQAIYGYTF
>.|TRBJ1-1|TRBV7-9|TRBD1
TGTGCCAGCAGCCTCGGACAGGGGAACACTGAAGCTTTCTTT
CASSLGQGNTEAFF
>.|TRBJ2-5|TRBV28|TRBD2
TGTGCCAGCAGCTCCCCCGGGACTAACCTAAATGAAACCCAGTACTTC
CASSSPGTNLNETQYF
>.|TRBJ1-2|TRBV16|.
TGTGCCAGCAGCCAATCCCGGGTCGCTTCTTATGGCTACACCTTC
CASSQSRVASYGYTF
>.|TRBJ1-4|TRBV4-1|.
TGCGCCAGCAGTACCCCAGCGGGTGACCGTGAAAAACTGTTTTTT
CASSTPAGDREKLFF
>.|TRBJ1-2|TRBV28|TRBD1
TGTGCCAGCAGTTTTCAGGGGGCGAATTACTATGGCTACACCTTC
CASSFQGANYYGYTF
>.|TRBJ2-7|TRBV7-6|TRBD1
TGTGCCAGCAGCTTTCCGCGGGGACAGGGTGAAGCATACGAGCAGTACTTC
CASSFPRGQGEAYEQYF
>.|TRBJ2-7|TRBV9|.
TGTGCCAGCAGCGTAGAAGGCAGCTACGAGCAGTACTTC
CASSVEGSYEQYF
>.|TRBJ1-5|TRBV27|TRBD1
TGTGCCAGCAGTTACAGGGGGCGCGGGCAGCCCCAGCATTTT
CASSYRGRGQPQHF
>.|TRBJ2-7|TRBV4-1|TRBD2
TGCGCCAGCAGCCAAGACGGGGGGATGCAAAACGAGCAGTACTTC
CASSQDGGMQNEQYF
>.|TRBJ2-2|TRBV5-6|.
TGTGCCAGCAGCTTGTCCCCGGAGGAGCTGTTTTTT
CASSLSPEELFF
>.|TRBJ2-1|TRBV27|TRBD2
TGTGCCAGCAGTTCTCGACTAGCAGGATACAATGAGCAGTTCTTC
CASSSRLAGYNEQFF
>.|TRBJ2-2|TRBV14|.
TGTGCCAGCAGCCAAGATAAGCGGAGGCCCACCGGGGAGCTGTTTTTT
CASSQDKRRPTGELFF
>.|TRBJ2-2|TRBV10-3|TRBD2
TGTGCCATCAGTGAGTCGGCTAGCGGGACGAACACCGGGGAGCTGTTTTTT
CAISESASGTNTGELFF
>.|TRBJ2-1|TRBV4-3|.
TGCGCCAGCAGCCAAGTCAGCGGGACAGACAATGAGCAGTTCTTC
CASSQVSGTDNEQFF
>.|TRBJ2-5|TRBV4-3|.
TGCGCCAGCAGCCAAGATCTAGTTCACTATCGCGGCGGGACTTTTGCCCAAGAGACCCAGTACTTC
CASSQDLVHYRGGTFAQETQYF
>.|TRBJ2-7|TRBV27|TRBD2
TGTGCCAGCACCCCCGGACTAGCGGGAGGGCCCGGTCGGGAGCAGTACTTC
CASTPGLAGGPGREQYF
>.|TRBJ2-7|TRBV7-9|.
TGTGCCAGCAGCTCTCCGTTTGATAAGAGGGGCGAGCAGTACTTC
CASSSPFDKRGEQYF
>.|TRBJ1-1|TRBV5-6|.
TGTGCCAGCAGCGAGTCGGACAGACTGAACACTGAAGCTTTCTTT
CASSESDRLNTEAFF
>.|TRBJ2-1|TRBV6-5|.
TGTGCCAGCAGGTCTAACAATGAGCAGTTCTTC
CASRSNNEQFF
>.|TRBJ2-7|TRBV27|.
TGTGCCAGCAGTTTCGGGCAGGGTGGGTACGAGCAGTACTTC
CASSFGQGGYEQYF
>.|TRBJ2-7|TRBV29-1|TRBD1
TGCAGCGTTCGCGGGACAGGTCCCAAGGGCTCCTACGAGCAGTACTTC
CSVRGTGPKGSYEQYF
>.|TRBJ1-1|TRBV19|.
TGTGCCAGTAGTATACAGGGGCAGAACACTGAAGCTTTCTTT
CASSIQGQNTEAFF
>.|TRBJ2-7|TRBV7-9|TRBD2
TGTGCCAGCAGCGTCGGACTAGCGGGGAGGGGCGCCTACGAGCAGTACTTC
CASSVGLAGRGAYEQYF